Below, 2 T cell receptor beta chains from the same sample are listed, as sequenced in a study of cytotoxic CD8 clonotypes in ibrutinib-treated CLL. Method: immunoSEQ multiplex PCR; TCRdb's copy keeps in-frame clones and lacks some. The sample has some 29,000 clones; about three fifths are singletons. The material sequenced was PBMCs, taken before ibrutinib treatment. The origin of the receptors is a human donor with chronic lymphocytic leukemia.

CDR3 DNA: TGTGCCAGCAGCCCGGGGTATGGAGCTGAAGCTTTCTTT. It is translated as CASSPGYGAEAFF. The chain couples TRBV5-4 to TRBJ1-1; D is ambiguous. Germline V gene sequence: CDR1 SGHNT, CDR2 YYREEE (reference sequence). This CDR3 is built from 13 residues. V lost 4 bases and J 6 bases, leaving 13 bases between the germline ends.

Only a few counts were recorded for this clone. V gene TRBV7-9 combines with J gene TRBJ1-6; 8 bases map to TRBD1. There are 15 residues in the CDR3. Germline CDR1 and CDR2: SEHNR and FQNEAQ (reference sequence). The junction had 9 bases not matched to a gene; V was cut back by 4 bases and J by 10 bases. The CDR3 region is CASSSGNRGASPLHF. DNA for the CDR3: TGTGCCAGCAGCTCCGGAAACAGGGGGGCATCACCCCTCCACTTT.